The 15 T cell receptor beta chains below come from one sample, sequenced in a study of CD8 T cells in Susac syndrome. With random hexamers, 0.5 to 1 ug RNA was reverse transcribed. One entry per CDR3 protein, called by TCRdb with MiXCR from the immunoSEQ multiplex PCR reads. The table records roughly 140,000 distinct CDR3 sequences, about 95% of them present only once. Source material: CD8+ T cells from PBMCs. The receptors were sampled from a human donor with multiple sclerosis.

This sequence joins TRBV4-2 and TRBJ2-2, with D perhaps TRBD1 (5 bases). V dropped 5 bases and J dropped 6 bases, with 25 bases sitting between them. Per the germline V gene, CDR1 is LGHNA and CDR2 is YNFKEQ. CDR3 length: 18 amino acids. CDR3 DNA: TGTGCCAGCAGCGAATGGACCGGACATGGATTTCCCGCCGGGGAGCTGTTTTTT. It codes for CASSEWTGHGFPAGELFF.

V and J are TRBV6-8 and TRBJ2-4, with D hard to call. CDR1 MNHGY and CDR2 SAAAGT come from the germline V gene. The CDR3 consists of 18 residues. Trimming removed 2 bases from V and 3 bases from J, with 20 bases in between. CDR3 region: CASSYRLVGARSKNIQYF. Written as DNA, the CDR3 is TGTGCCAGCAGTTACCGCCTCGTCGGCGCGAGGAGCAAAAACATTCAGTACTTC.

The chain couples TRBV6-5 to TRBJ2-1; the match to TRBD1 covers 8 bases. This CDR3 is built from 15 residues. Germline CDR1 is MNHEY and CDR2 is SVGAGI. V lost 6 bases to trimming and J lost 2 bases; unmatched junction nucleotides: 6. The CDR3 is CASRLGQGAYNEQFF. The CDR3 region has the DNA TGTGCCAGCAGGCTAGGACAGGGAGCCTACAATGAGCAGTTCTTC.

A single count supports this clonotype. The chain links TRBV20-1 to TRBJ2-1; D is ambiguous. The CDR3 has 15 amino acids. Per germline, CDR1 DFQATT and CDR2 SNEGSKA (reference sequence). V was trimmed by 4 bases and J by 2 bases, leaving 15 bases between them. Here the CDR3 DNA reads TGCAGTGCTAAGACTTCGAAGGGCGCCTACAATGAGCAGTTCTTC. This translates into CSAKTSKGAYNEQFF.

The chain couples TRBV30 to TRBJ1-1; D perhaps matches TRBD1 (5 bases). This CDR3 is 14 amino acids long. With 0 bases removed from V and 5 bases from J, the gap between germline ends came to 13 bases. Germline CDR1 is GTSNPN and CDR2 is SVGIG (reference sequence). The DNA of the CDR3 is TGTGCCTGGAGTGTCCAGGGAGGAGGAACTGAAGCTTTCTTT. Its protein is CAWSVQGGGTEAFF.

This clonotype was observed a single time. The gene calls are TRBV29-1 and TRBJ1-2; no firm D call. V was cut by 2 bases and J by 4 bases, with 8 bases left in between. Per the germline V gene, CDR1 is SQVTM and CDR2 is ANQGSEA. There are 12 residues in the CDR3. The CDR3 region has the DNA TGCAGCGTTGAAAGGGAGGTCTATGGCTACACCTTC. This translates into CSVEREVYGYTF.

V is TRBV2 and J is TRBJ2-7; the match to TRBD2 covers 8 bases. The J segment lost 4 bases and the V segment lost 6 bases, leaving 11 bases of the junction unmatched. This CDR3 is built from 15 residues. The germline V gene encodes CDR1 SNHLY and CDR2 FYNNEI. DNA of the CDR3: TGTGCCAGCAGGGTGTCGGCGGGGGGATTATACGAGCAGTACTTC. Translation gives CASRVSAGGLYEQYF.

The rearrangement uses TRBV28 and TRBJ2-7, with TRBD2 matching 7 bases. The V segment lost 2 bases and the J segment 7 bases; nucleotides outside the gene matches: 8. Germline V CDR1 and CDR2: MDHEN, SYDVKM. The CDR3 sequence is 14 residues long. The CDR3: CASSLRTLGGEQYV. The CDR3 region has the DNA TGTGCCAGCAGTTTACGAACCCTGGGAGGGGAGCAGTACGTC.

This clonotype was detected only once. The chain carries TRBV29-1 and TRBJ2-3; TRBD2 matches 10 bases. Germline CDR1 and CDR2: SQVTM and ANQGSEA. The CDR3 has 15 residues. V shed 2 bases and J 5 bases; nucleotides not matched to a gene: 7. CDR3 nucleotides: TGCAGCGTTGAACCGGAGCGGGGGGGCATAGATACGCAGTATTTT. This codes for CSVEPERGGIDTQYF.

The chain has TRBV7-9 and TRBJ1-6; D unresolved. The CDR3 runs 14 residues. The germline gives CDR1 SEHNR, CDR2 FQNEAQ (reference sequence). The V end was cut by 4 bases, the J end by 5 bases, with 9 bases between. CDR3: CASSYRENNSPLHF. CDR3 nucleotide sequence: TGTGCCAGCAGCTACCGGGAAAATAATTCACCCCTCCACTTT.

J is TRBJ2-5 and V is TRBV7-9, with 11 bases fitting TRBD2. Germline V gives CDR1 SEHNR, CDR2 FQNEAQ (reference sequence). The CDR3 totals 16 residues. After removal of 5 bases from V and 5 bases from J, the junction contained 10 bases not matched to a gene. CDR3 loop: CASSPRLAGPEETQYF. CDR3 DNA sequence: TGTGCCAGCAGCCCTCGACTAGCGGGGCCGGAGGAGACCCAGTACTTC.

This rearrangement joins TRBV2 to TRBJ2-7, with a weak D call TRBD1 (5 bases). V gave up 5 bases and J gave up 3 bases, with 8 bases separating them. Germline CDR1 SNHLY, CDR2 FYNNEI. The CDR3 loop spans 12 amino acids. The CDR3 spells CASSIQVYEQYV. CDR3 DNA sequence: TGTGCCAGCAGTATACAGGTCTACGAGCAGTACGTC.

The gene calls are TRBV12-3 or TRBV12-4 and TRBJ2-1, with D unclear. The V end was cut by 6 bases, the J end by 10 bases, with 13 bases between. The CDR3 consists of 12 residues. CDR3 coding DNA: TGTGCCAGCAGCAACAGACGAGAGGAGCAGTTCTTC. Protein product: CASSNRREEQFF.

The genes are TRBV20-1 and TRBJ2-5; D is undetermined. Deletions cut 3 bases from V and 0 bases from J, with 8 bases between. Germline values: CDR1 DFQATT, CDR2 SNEGSKA (reference sequence). CDR3 length: 13 residues. The CDR3 reads CSARGRYQETQYF. CDR3 bases: TGCAGTGCTAGGGGAAGATACCAAGAGACCCAGTACTTC.

CDR3 nucleotide sequence: TGTGCCAGCAGTGAAAGAGAGGGGGCGCGGGGAGAGACCCAGTACTTC. Protein: CASSEREGARGETQYF. The chain recombines TRBV25-1 with TRBJ2-5; possibly TRBD1 for D (7 bases). Germline CDR1 reads MGHDK; CDR2 reads SYGVNS. The CDR3 is 16 amino acids. Trimming took off 2 bases at V and 4 bases at J, with 17 bases between the two ends.